Each of the 24 T cell receptor beta chains below was sequenced from the same sample in a study of shared clonotypes between healthy human individuals. Some clones are missing from TCRdb's copy, which holds only in-frame ones; the method was immunoSEQ multiplex PCR. The sample consists of around 500,000 clones, around 80% of them appearing once. Sequencing was carried out using PBMCs. Receptor source: a woman aged 40 to 49 in good health. Some clones in this sample may be carry-over from other donors' samples.

This CDR3 is CASSGPGTGHELFF. CDR3 bases: TGTGCCAGCAGTGGTCCAGGGACCGGTCATGAACTGTTTTTT. The genes are TRBV25-1 and TRBJ1-4, with a possible D match to TRBD1 (5 bases). Germline lookup yields CDR1 MGHDK and CDR2 SYGVNS. This CDR3 contains 14 residues. With 4 bases removed from V and 12 bases from J, the gap between germline ends came to 18 bases.

The chain joins TRBV27 to TRBJ2-2; the D call may be TRBD1 or TRBD2 (5 bases each). CDR3 length equals 14 residues. V lost 10 bases and J 3 bases, leaving 15 bases between the germline ends. Germline V gene data show CDR1 as MNHEY and CDR2 as SMNVEV (reference sequence). This CDR3 reads CATGDGDHTGELFF. CDR3 nucleotide sequence: TGTGCCACTGGGGACGGCGACCACACCGGGGAGCTGTTTTTT.

This clone was observed a single time. V and J are TRBV29-1 and TRBJ2-1, with a weak D call TRBD2 (6 bases). The CDR3 totals 13 residues. V lost 8 bases to trimming and J lost 7 bases, with 18 bases between them. Germline V gene sequence: CDR1 SQVTM, CDR2 ANQGSEA. CDR3 coding DNA: TGCAGCATCGCCGGGGGAGCCCTGAATGAGCAGTTCTTC. As protein: CSIAGGALNEQFF.

In this sample, this clone turned up many times. The V gene is TRBV5-4, the J gene TRBJ1-2; possibly TRBD1 for D (5 bases). The CDR3 is 13 residues long. The V end lost 3 bases, the J end lost 3 bases, and 9 bases lay between the germline ends. Germline CDR1 and CDR2: SGHNT and YYREEE (reference sequence). CDR3 nucleotide sequence: TGTGCCAGCAGCTCCTTACAGGACTATGGCTACACCTTC. It specifies CASSSLQDYGYTF.

The rearrangement joins TRBV11-2 to TRBJ1-2; 11 nucleotides agree with TRBD1. The V gene's germline CDR1 is SGHAT and CDR2 FQNNGV. With 4 bases clipped from V and 4 bases from J, the junction kept 8 bases outside the gene matches. This CDR3 has 16 residues. The DNA of the CDR3 is TGTGCCAGCAGCTCCTACCGGGACAGGGGGGCCTATGGCTACACCTTC. The encoded protein is CASSSYRDRGAYGYTF.

J is TRBJ2-7 and V is TRBV4-1; TRBD2 aligns across 8 bases. The CDR3 contains 17 residues. V shed 2 bases, J shed 5 bases, and the junction held 14 bases outside the gene matches. Germline V lookup: CDR1 MGHRA, CDR2 YSYEKL. The CDR3 coding sequence is TGCGCCAGCAGCCAACCCCCGGGACTAGGTGTGAGTCACGAGCAGTACTTC. Its translation is CASSQPPGLGVSHEQYF.

The rearrangement joins TRBV7-2 to TRBJ2-1; D is uncertain. Germline CDR1 reads SGHTA; CDR2 reads FQGNSA. The ends were cut back, 2 bases at V and 9 bases at J, with 8 bases in the middle. The CDR3 is 12 amino acids. This CDR3 is CASSLFGREQFF. The CDR3 bases are TGTGCCAGCAGCTTATTCGGCCGTGAGCAGTTCTTC.

This clone was seen a few times. V and J are TRBV5-4 and TRBJ2-5, with D tentatively TRBD1 (5 bases). This CDR3 comprises 14 residues. Germline CDR1 SGHNT, CDR2 YYREEE (reference sequence). Between the trimmed V and J ends, which lost 0 bases and 2 bases, there was a span of 8 bases. The CDR3 nucleotides read TGTGCCAGCAGCTTGGGACAGCCGCAAGAGACCCAGTACTTC. Its translation: CASSLGQPQETQYF.

The rearrangement uses TRBV30 and TRBJ2-3; 11 nucleotides match TRBD2. The V and J ends lost 1 base and 6 bases, in that order; junction bases with no gene match: 12. The CDR3 runs 17 residues. Germline V gene lookup returns CDR1 GTSNPN and CDR2 SVGIG (reference sequence). The CDR3 region is CAWSDRPSSGRRDTQYF. The CDR3 DNA reads as TGTGCCTGGAGTGATAGGCCGTCTAGCGGGAGGCGGGATACGCAGTATTTT.

There are many counts of this clone. CDR3 nucleotides: TGTGCCAGCAGCCGGGACGAGGGGTCGGATACGCAGTATTTT. It is translated as CASSRDEGSDTQYF. This chain uses TRBV6-4 with TRBJ2-3; D is perhaps TRBD1 or TRBD2 (5 bases each). The germline V and J ends were trimmed by 6 bases and 6 bases, with 16 bases remaining between them. The CDR3 runs 14 residues. Germline CDR1 and CDR2: MRHNA and SNTAGT.

CDR3 in DNA: TGTGCCAGCAGTGAATGGCCCACAGATTTAAATTACGAGCAGTACTTC. Its translation is CASSEWPTDLNYEQYF. The chain links TRBV6-1 to TRBJ2-7; D ambiguous. The CDR3 covers 16 residues. Germline V lookup: CDR1 MNHNS, CDR2 SASEGT. The V end was cut by 2 bases, the J end by 4 bases, with 18 bases between.

The chain combines TRBV9 with TRBJ2-2; TRBD2 matches 7 bases. CDR1 and CDR2 from the germline V gene are SGDLS and YYNGEE. The CDR3 covers 15 residues. After removal of 0 bases from V and 4 bases from J, the junction contained 3 bases not matched to a gene. The CDR3: CASSVDLAATGELFF. The CDR3 nucleotides read TGTGCCAGCAGCGTAGACCTAGCGGCCACCGGGGAGCTGTTTTTT.

This clone has a handful of counts. This rearrangement joins TRBV5-6 to TRBJ2-5; 14 positions match TRBD2. The CDR3 sequence is 16 residues long. Germline CDR1 is SGHDT and CDR2 is YYEEEE. The junction had 7 bases not matched to a gene; V was cut back by 4 bases and J by 5 bases. The CDR3 DNA sequence: TGTGCCAGCAGCCCGACTAGCGGGAGGGCCCGTGAGACCCAGTACTTC. As protein: CASSPTSGRARETQYF.

This CDR3 reads CSVVPGGSYEQYF. The CDR3 bases are TGCAGCGTTGTCCCCGGGGGATCCTACGAGCAGTACTTC. The rearrangement uses TRBV29-1 and TRBJ2-5; perhaps TRBD2 as D (6 bases). The J call may be incorrect, as the DNA end agrees better with TRBJ2-7. The CDR3 runs 13 residues. Germline assignment: CDR1 SQVTM and CDR2 ANQGSEA.

J is TRBJ1-1 and V is TRBV30, with D tentatively TRBD1 (5 bases). The V end was cut by 3 bases, the J end by 1 base, with 9 bases between. Germline values: CDR1 GTSNPN, CDR2 SVGIG (reference sequence). CDR3 length equals 13 residues. CDR3 region: CAWRSTGNTEAFF. The CDR3 DNA follows: TGTGCCTGGAGATCCACAGGGAACACTGAAGCTTTCTTT.

The gene calls are TRBV19 and TRBJ1-5, with a possible D match to TRBD1 (6 bases). Germline assignment: CDR1 LNHDA and CDR2 SQIVND (reference sequence). V was trimmed by 5 bases and J by 7 bases, leaving 15 bases between them. The CDR3 contains 14 residues. CDR3 region: CASSSSGDGQPQHF. For the CDR3, the DNA is TGTGCCAGTAGTTCTTCAGGGGATGGACAGCCCCAGCATTTT.

The chain combines TRBV27 with TRBJ2-3; D gene uncertain. Germline V lookup: CDR1 MNHEY, CDR2 SMNVEV (reference sequence). The ends were cut back, 11 bases at V and 7 bases at J, with 10 bases in the middle. The CDR3 has 10 amino acids. The CDR3 is CAGREYTQYF. Written as DNA, the CDR3 is TGTGCCGGGCGCGAGTATACGCAGTATTTT.

Remarks on this clone: The sample contains more than one DNA sequence encoding this CDR3. The rearrangement joins TRBV19 to TRBJ2-7; no reliable D call. V lost 2 bases and J 2 bases, leaving 7 bases between the germline ends. The length of the CDR3 is 13 residues. Per germline, CDR1 LNHDA and CDR2 SQIVND (reference sequence). This CDR3 is CASSIPGPYEQYF. Written as DNA, the CDR3 is TGTGCCAGTAGTATACCCGGTCCCTACGAGCAGTACTTC.

In its sample, this clone was seen many times. The chain has TRBV11-2 and TRBJ2-7; D unresolved. The germline V and J ends were trimmed by 2 bases and 5 bases, with 13 bases remaining between them. The CDR3 loop spans 14 amino acids. CDR1 SGHAT and CDR2 FQNNGV come from the germline V gene. The CDR3, as DNA: TGTGCCAGCAGCTTAAACTTCAGAGAGCACGAGCAGTACTTC. This sequence encodes CASSLNFREHEQYF.

The chain couples TRBV7-2 to TRBJ2-7; maybe TRBD2 (5 bases). Germline lookup yields CDR1 SGHTA and CDR2 FQGNSA. This CDR3 spans 15 amino acids. Trimming left V 8 bases short and J 7 bases short, with 24 bases between. This CDR3 is CASGLSAISRFEQYF. In DNA, the CDR3 is TGTGCCAGCGGCCTTAGCGCCATCTCCCGGTTTGAGCAGTACTTC. The complete variable domain, with remaining parts taken from reference TRBV7-2 and TRBJ2-7, reads GAGVSQSPSNKVTEKGKDVELRCDPISGHTALYWYRQSLGQGLEFLIYFQGNSAPDKSGLPSDRFSAERTGGSVSTLTIQRTQQEDSAVYLCASGLSAISRFEQYFGPGTRLTVT.

This clone has a handful of counts. The chain couples TRBV7-2 to TRBJ2-1, with TRBD2 matching over 8 bases. Looked up from germline, CDR1 is SGHTA and CDR2 is FQGNSA. This CDR3 is built from 15 residues. J was trimmed by 7 bases and V by 3 bases; bases with no gene match: 8. CDR3 coding DNA: TGTGCCAGCAGCTTGAGCGGGAGATCAGTAAATGAGCAGTTCTTC. As protein: CASSLSGRSVNEQFF.

This clone was observed a few times. The chain has TRBV4-3 and TRBJ2-3, with 10 bases matching TRBD2. Germline values: CDR1 LGHNA, CDR2 YSLEER. V shed 0 bases, J shed 5 bases, and the junction held 11 bases outside the gene matches. The length of the CDR3 is 18 residues. CDR3 sequence reads: CASSQDETLAGAGDTQYF. The CDR3 DNA follows: TGCGCCAGCAGCCAAGACGAGACCCTAGCGGGAGCGGGAGATACGCAGTATTTT.

The V gene is TRBV25-1, the J gene TRBJ1-2, with 10 nucleotides matching TRBD1. Germline lookup yields CDR1 MGHDK and CDR2 SYGVNS. Losses at the gene ends were 4 bases for V and 7 bases for J; bases not matched to a gene: 15. There are 17 residues in the CDR3. CDR3 coding DNA: TGTGCCAGCAGTGGCTCCCCGGGACAGGGGCCCACCGGTGGCTACACCTTC. Encoded protein: CASSGSPGQGPTGGYTF.

This chain connects TRBV18 to TRBJ2-3; 9 nucleotides line up with TRBD2. The germline gives CDR1 KGHSH, CDR2 LQKENI. V lost 9 bases, J lost 2 bases, and 9 bases stayed unmatched. The CDR3 runs to 15 residues. The CDR3 spells CASTTSGPITDTQYF. DNA for the CDR3: TGTGCCAGTACTACTAGCGGGCCTATCACAGATACGCAGTATTTT.